This is a list of T cell receptor beta chains from one sample in a study of blood T cell repertoires in COVID-19. TCRdb's copy holds only in-frame clones and misses some; the assay was immunoSEQ multiplex PCR. This sample yields some 64,000 clones, of which around 80% are seen a single time; about a fifth belongs to the top ten. Sequencing was performed on peripheral blood. These receptors all stem from a woman over 75 with active or convalescent COVID-19. CDR3s include the opening cysteine and the closing phenylalanine or tryptophan. A D gene is named only where the DNA matches it firmly. Clone size is given for some rows only: seen once, a few or many times, or a class if the clone is expanded.

-	TRBJ2-3	-	TRBV18	CASSPFSGLTDTQYF	TGTGCCAGCTCACCTTTCAGCGGCCTCACAGATACGCAGTATTTT
-	TRBJ1-1	TRBD1	TRBV5-5	CASSLDRGTEAFF	TGTGCCAGCAGCTTGGACAGGGGTACTGAAGCTTTCTTT
-	TRBJ2-3	TRBD1	TRBV29-1	CSGQGQGMLTQYF	TGCAGCGGCCAGGGACAGGGGATGCTTACGCAGTATTTT
-	TRBJ1-6	-	TRBV5-1	CASSLVGGRNSPLHF	TGCGCCAGCAGCTTGGTGGGGGGGCGGAATTCACCCCTCCACTTT
-	TRBJ1-2	-	TRBV10-3	CASAEDLRGTFGYTF	TGTGCCTCGGCGGAAGACCTCAGGGGTACGTTTGGCTACACCTTC
-	TRBJ1-4	-	TRBV7-9	CASSLETGQTVF	TGTGCCAGCAGCTTAGAAACCGGACAAACGGTTTTT
-	TRBJ1-2	TRBD1	TRBV7-9	CASSKDRGAYGYTF	TGTGCCAGCAGCAAGGACAGGGGGGCCTATGGCTACACCTTC
-	TRBJ1-2	TRBD1	TRBV3-1/TRBV3-2	CASSWTGDGTRYTF	TGTGCCAGCAGCTGGACAGGGGACGGGACGCGCTACACCTTC
-	TRBJ1-2	-	TRBV18	CASSPATDFTNYGYTF	TGTGCCAGCTCACCAGCGACAGATTTTACTAACTATGGCTACACCTTC
-	TRBJ1-5	-	TRBV4-1	CASSRGGSVSNQPQHF	TGCGCCAGCAGCCGTGGGGGCAGCGTCTCCAATCAGCCCCAGCATTTT
-	TRBJ1-6	-	TRBV7-6	CASSLVGGTDASPLHF	TGTGCCAGCAGCTTAGTTGGGGGGACCGATGCCTCACCCCTCCACTTT
once	TRBJ1-1	TRBD1	TRBV10-2	CASTGASVAFF	TGCGCCAGTACAGGGGCAAGCGTAGCTTTCTTT
-	TRBJ1-1	-	TRBV4-1	CASSQVGQAMNTEAFF	TGCGCCAGCAGCCAAGTCGGTCAGGCCATGAACACTGAAGCTTTCTTT
-	TRBJ2-1	TRBD1	TRBV13	CASSLGGGQAHNEQFF	TGTGCCAGCAGCTTAGGGGGGGGACAGGCACACAATGAGCAGTTCTTC
-	TRBJ2-3	-	TRBV20-1	CSASPGDGADTQYF	TGCAGTGCTAGTCCGGGGGATGGGGCAGATACGCAGTATTTT
few	TRBJ2-7	-	TRBV5-4	CASSQEGYEQYF	TGTGCCAGCAGCCAAGAGGGCTACGAGCAGTACTTC
-	TRBJ1-2	-	TRBV7-9	CASSLASQNYGYTF	TGTGCCAGCAGCTTAGCTTCGCAGAACTATGGCTACACCTTC
-	TRBJ1-1	-	TRBV3-1/TRBV3-2	CASSQAGTEAFF	TGTGCCAGCAGCCAAGCAGGCACTGAAGCTTTCTTT
-	TRBJ1-1	TRBD1	TRBV24-1	CATSDLPGQGPTEAFF	TGTGCCACCAGTGATTTACCGGGACAGGGTCCCACTGAAGCTTTCTTT
-	TRBJ1-2	TRBD1	TRBV15	CATSREPKTGGVGYTF	TGTGCCACCAGCAGAGAACCTAAGACAGGGGGCGTGGGCTACACCTTC
-	TRBJ1-2	-	TRBV20-1	CSALLRAGYTF	TGCAGTGCCCTCCTCAGGGCGGGCTACACCTTC
-	TRBJ1-4	TRBD1	TRBV7-9	CASSLGTANEKLFF	TGTGCCAGCAGCCTGGGGACAGCAAATGAAAAACTGTTTTTT
-	TRBJ1-2	TRBD1	TRBV7-2	CASSPRQGSGGYTF	TGTGCCAGCAGCCCGCGACAGGGTTCGGGGGGCTACACCTTC
-	TRBJ2-7	-	TRBV7-9	CATGSGGEQYF	TGTGCCACCGGCTCCGGGGGCGAGCAGTACTTC
-	TRBJ2-2	TRBD2	TRBV5-1	CASSRRTSGGPSTGELFF	TGCGCCAGCAGCCGTCGGACTAGCGGGGGGCCATCGACCGGGGAGCTGTTTTTT
few	TRBJ1-6	TRBD1	TRBV5-1	CASSWGQGLDSPLHF	TGCGCCAGCAGCTGGGGACAGGGGCTGGATTCACCCCTCCACTTT
-	TRBJ1-1	-	TRBV11-3	CASSKGVNTEAFF	TGTGCCAGCAGCAAGGGGGTGAACACTGAAGCTTTCTTT
-	TRBJ2-6	-	TRBV5-6	CASSFYSRGANVLTF	TGTGCCAGCAGCTTTTACTCTCGCGGGGCCAACGTCCTGACTTTC
-	TRBJ1-5	-	TRBV19	CASSIDSYQPQHF	TGTGCCAGTAGTATAGACAGTTATCAGCCCCAGCATTTT
-	TRBJ1-2	-	TRBV7-9	CASSGAAKQGYYGYTF	TGTGCCAGCAGCGGAGCGGCAAAACAGGGATACTATGGCTACACCTTC
-	TRBJ1-1	-	TRBV18	CASSPPGAGALNTEAFF	TGTGCCAGCTCACCACCGGGGGCAGGAGCCCTGAACACTGAAGCTTTCTTT
once	TRBJ2-1	TRBD1	TRBV24-1	CATSDPRQGTDNEQFF	TGTGCCACCAGTGACCCCCGACAGGGGACAGACAATGAGCAGTTCTTC
-	TRBJ1-5	-	TRBV7-9	CASSFRNQPQHF	TGTGCCAGCAGCTTCAGGAATCAGCCCCAGCATTTT
-	TRBJ2-2	-	TRBV6-5	CASSYGTTYTGELFF	TGTGCCAGCAGTTACGGGACAACTTACACCGGGGAGCTGTTTTTT
-	TRBJ2-3	TRBD1	TRBV27	CASRNDRGLTDTQYF	TGTGCCAGCAGAAACGACAGGGGGCTTACAGATACGCAGTATTTT
-	TRBJ1-1	TRBD1	TRBV10-1	CASSETGGTEAFF	TGCGCCAGCAGTGAGACAGGGGGCACTGAAGCTTTCTTT
-	TRBJ1-2	-	TRBV5-1	CASSQRTDPDGYTF	TGCGCCAGCAGCCAGCGGACAGATCCTGATGGCTACACCTTC
-	TRBJ2-3	-	TRBV30	CAWSGLGSRTDTQYF	TGTGCCTGGAGCGGCCTGGGTAGCCGCACAGATACGCAGTATTTT
-	TRBJ1-3	-	TRBV6-5	CASSSGSGNTIYF	TGTGCCAGCAGTTCGGGCTCTGGAAACACCATATATTTT
few	TRBJ1-1	-	TRBV5-1	CASSADTNTEAFF	TGCGCCAGCAGCGCGGACACCAACACTGAAGCTTTCTTT
once	TRBJ2-3	TRBD2	TRBV4-2	CASSQELVAGAPTDTQYF	TGTGCCAGCAGCCAAGAATTGGTAGCGGGGGCCCCCACAGATACGCAGTATTTT
-	TRBJ1-1	TRBD1	TRBV5-6	CASSQTGQGNTEAFF	TGTGCCAGCAGCCAAACCGGACAGGGGAACACTGAAGCTTTCTTT
-	TRBJ2-1	TRBD2	TRBV11-1	CASSLGTSGGRGFF	TGTGCCAGCAGCCTGGGGACTAGCGGGGGGCGAGGGTTCTTC
-	TRBJ1-2	TRBD1	TRBV5-1	CASSSGQAHGYTF	TGCGCCAGCAGCTCGGGACAGGCACATGGCTACACCTTC
-	TRBJ2-1	-	TRBV11-2	CASSLGLLNEQFF	TGTGCCAGCAGCCTGGGACTCCTGAATGAGCAGTTCTTC
-	TRBJ1-4	-	TRBV6-5	CASSYSYEGSAKLFF	TGTGCCAGCAGTTACTCGTATGAGGGTTCCGCAAAACTGTTTTTT
-	TRBJ1-1	-	TRBV7-9	CASSLIQGNTEAFF	TGTGCCAGCAGCTTAATACAGGGGAACACTGAAGCTTTCTTT
-	TRBJ1-2	-	TRBV11-2	CASSFHVGAEGYTF	TGTGCCAGCAGCTTTCACGTAGGGGCGGAAGGCTACACCTTC
-	TRBJ1-1	-	TRBV5-1	CASSLSLLNTEAFF	TGCGCCAGCAGCTTGAGCCTACTGAACACTGAAGCTTTCTTT
few	TRBJ1-2	TRBD1	TRBV7-9	CASSPDRKRYGYTF	TGTGCCAGCAGCCCGGACAGGAAGCGCTATGGCTACACCTTC
-	TRBJ1-5	-	TRBV19	CASSIGRGMSNQPQHF	TGTGCCAGTAGTATAGGGAGGGGTATGAGCAATCAGCCCCAGCATTTT
-	TRBJ1-1	-	TRBV11-2	CASSSDHRGSGTEAFF	TGTGCCAGCAGCTCCGACCATAGGGGCAGTGGCACTGAAGCTTTCTTT
-	TRBJ2-3	TRBD2	TRBV10-3	CAIAALAGAIGTDTQYF	TGTGCCATCGCCGCCCTAGCGGGGGCCATTGGCACAGATACGCAGTATTTT
-	TRBJ2-5	-	TRBV3-1/TRBV3-2	CASSQDTVVVGTQYF	TGTGCCAGCAGCCAAGATACGGTGGTAGTTGGGACCCAGTACTTC